These T cell receptor beta chains were read from a single sample in a study of blood T cell repertoires in COVID-19. The repertoire was sequenced with immunoSEQ multiplex PCR; TCRdb's copy has only in-frame clones and lacks some. The sample has about 220,000 clones; around 90% are singletons. What was sequenced was PBMCs or T cells enriched from blood (not recorded which). These receptors all come from a woman aged 45-65 years with acute COVID-19. The CDR3 runs from the conserved cysteine through the conserved F or W. Fields, in order: CDR3 length, J gene, clone size, V gene, D gene, CDR3 protein, CDR3 DNA. A D gene is named only where the DNA matches it firmly. Only part of the rows carry a size: once, few, many, or a class if the clone is expanded.

>15|TRBJ2-2|-|TRBV5-1|TRBD2
CASSQGLANTGELFF
TGCGCCAGCAGCCAAGGACTAGCGAACACCGGGGAGCTGTTTTTT
>13|TRBJ2-7|once|TRBV15|-
CATSRGSIYEQYF
TGTGCCACCAGCAGAGGAAGCATCTACGAGCAGTACTTC
>13|TRBJ2-7|-|TRBV27|-
CASRQGRAYEQYF
TGTGCCAGCAGGCAGGGCAGGGCCTACGAGCAGTACTTC
>13|TRBJ2-5|-|TRBV12-3/TRBV12-4|-
CASSFTGQETQYF
TGTGCCAGCAGTTTTACGGGTCAAGAGACCCAGTACTTC
>16|TRBJ2-1|-|TRBV19|TRBD2
CASRPSLAGGPHEQFF
TGTGCCAGTAGACCCTCCCTAGCGGGAGGGCCCCATGAGCAGTTCTTC
>15|TRBJ2-1|-|TRBV2|TRBD1
CASSPQGKGNDEQFF
TGTGCCAGCAGTCCACAGGGGAAGGGCAATGATGAGCAGTTCTTC
>16|TRBJ2-7|-|TRBV5-4|TRBD2
CASSSRIAGSTYEQYF
TGTGCCAGCAGCTCCCGTATAGCGGGATCTACCTACGAGCAGTACTTC
>14|TRBJ1-5|-|TRBV7-2|-
CASSLERTDQPQHF
TGTGCCAGCAGCTTAGAGAGAACCGATCAGCCCCAGCATTTT
>14|TRBJ1-1|-|TRBV19|TRBD1
CASSPGQGWTEAFF
TGTGCCAGTAGTCCCGGACAGGGATGGACTGAAGCTTTCTTT
>14|TRBJ2-3|-|TRBV27|-
CASSSDSSSDTQYF
TGTGCCAGCAGTTCGGACTCCAGTTCAGATACGCAGTATTTT
>17|TRBJ2-2|-|TRBV2|TRBD2
CASRGGLAGGYTGELFF
TGTGCCAGCAGGGGGGGACTAGCGGGAGGGTACACCGGGGAGCTGTTTTTT
>15|TRBJ1-1|-|TRBV28|-
CASSLIQVSNTEAFF
TGTGCCAGCAGTTTAATACAGGTGTCTAACACTGAAGCTTTCTTT
>14|TRBJ2-7|-|TRBV5-4|TRBD1
CASSPGQGPYEQYF
TGTGCCAGCAGCCCGGGACAGGGCCCCTACGAGCAGTACTTC
>16|TRBJ2-7|-|TRBV5-6|TRBD1
CASSSPGQGDPYEQYF
TGTGCCAGCAGCTCCCCGGGACAGGGGGATCCCTACGAGCAGTACTTC
>17|TRBJ2-3|-|TRBV27|TRBD2
CASSFLTSGRVTDTQYF
TGTGCCAGCAGTTTCCTCACTAGCGGGAGGGTCACAGATACGCAGTATTTT
>15|TRBJ2-1|-|TRBV28|TRBD1
CASSRTTGYTNEQFF
TGTGCCAGCAGCAGAACGACAGGGTATACCAATGAGCAGTTCTTC
>13|TRBJ2-7|-|TRBV7-2|-
CASSLGRTYEQYF
TGTGCCAGCAGCTTAGGCAGGACCTACGAGCAGTACTTC
>16|TRBJ1-3|-|TRBV28|-
CASSSPGEFSGNTIYF
TGTGCCAGCAGTTCTCCAGGGGAATTCTCCGGAAACACCATATATTTT
>14|TRBJ2-7|once|TRBV7-3|-
CASSPQVRGDEQYF
TGTGCCAGCAGCCCTCAAGTGCGCGGGGACGAGCAGTACTTC
>15|TRBJ2-1|-|TRBV5-1|TRBD2
CASSDTSGGYNEQFF
TGCGCCAGCAGCGATACTAGCGGGGGGTACAATGAGCAGTTCTTC
>14|TRBJ1-1|once|TRBV27|TRBD1
CASSITGGDTEAFF
TGTGCCAGCAGCATAACAGGGGGGGACACTGAAGCTTTCTTT
>12|TRBJ1-1|-|TRBV29-1|-
CSAKATGMEAFF
TGCAGCGCAAAAGCTACAGGGATGGAGGCTTTCTTT
>17|TRBJ2-2|-|TRBV4-1|TRBD2
CASSQDRGGDFTGELFF
TGCGCCAGCAGCCAAGATCGGGGAGGGGACTTCACCGGGGAGCTGTTTTTT
>13|TRBJ2-2|once|TRBV19|TRBD1
CASSRQGARELFF
TGTGCCAGTAGTAGACAGGGGGCACGGGAGCTGTTTTTT
>15|TRBJ2-3|once|TRBV9|TRBD2
CASSVGALAGMAQYF
TGTGCCAGCAGCGTAGGAGCGCTAGCGGGAATGGCGCAGTATTTT
>14|TRBJ2-1|-|TRBV5-1|TRBD2
CASSLGLDLNEQFF
TGCGCCAGCAGCCTGGGACTAGATCTCAATGAGCAGTTCTTC
>17|TRBJ2-1|-|TRBV3-1/TRBV3-2|TRBD2
CASSHGLAGGRYNEQFF
TGTGCCAGCAGCCATGGACTAGCGGGAGGGAGATACAATGAGCAGTTCTTC
>14|TRBJ2-7|-|TRBV19|-
CASSIGQVGYEQYF
TGTGCCAGTAGTATAGGGCAGGTGGGCTACGAGCAGTACTTC
>15|TRBJ1-3|-|TRBV6-9|TRBD1
CASSYRGPTGNTIYF
TGTGCCAGCAGTTACAGGGGGCCGACTGGAAACACCATATATTTT
>15|TRBJ1-2|-|TRBV28|TRBD1
CASIPGGTAYYGYTF
TGTGCCAGCATCCCCGGCGGGACAGCTTACTATGGCTACACCTTC
>15|TRBJ2-3|-|TRBV28|-
CASSLEGVSTDTQYF
TGTGCCAGCAGTTTAGAGGGAGTTAGCACAGATACGCAGTATTTT
>16|TRBJ2-7|-|TRBV6-2/TRBV6-3|TRBD2
CASSYSRTSGDYEQYF
TGTGCCAGCAGTTACTCTAGGACTAGCGGGGACTACGAGCAGTACTTC
>13|TRBJ2-7|-|TRBV28|TRBD1
CASSQQGGLAQYF
TGTGCCAGCAGTCAACAGGGGGGTTTGGCGCAGTACTTC
>14|TRBJ1-1|-|TRBV20-1|-
CSASRRGRDPEAFF
TGCAGTGCTAGTAGGAGGGGCAGGGACCCTGAAGCTTTCTTT
>14|TRBJ1-1|-|TRBV7-2|-
CASSLGGPNTEAFF
TGTGCCAGCAGCTTAGGTGGGCCCAACACTGAAGCTTTCTTT
>14|TRBJ2-5|-|TRBV2|TRBD2
CASSVERGEETQYF
TGTGCCAGCAGTGTTGAGCGGGGGGAAGAGACCCAGTACTTC
>15|TRBJ2-6|-|TRBV6-5|-
CASSYSFSGANVLTF
TGTGCCAGCAGTTACTCCTTCTCTGGGGCCAACGTCCTGACTTTC
>15|TRBJ1-6|once|TRBV28|TRBD1
CASSARDRDNSPLHF
TGTGCCAGCAGTGCCCGGGACAGGGATAATTCACCCCTCCACTTT
>16|TRBJ2-2|-|TRBV28|TRBD1
CASSSTGTGSTGELFF
TGTGCCAGCAGTTCGACCGGGACAGGGAGCACCGGGGAGCTGTTTTTT
>13|TRBJ2-4|-|TRBV19|-
CASMRGSQNIQYF
TGTGCCAGTATGAGGGGGAGCCAAAACATTCAGTACTTC
>16|TRBJ2-7|-|TRBV19|-
CASSIGQGLGSYEQYF
TGTGCCAGTAGTATTGGCCAGGGCCTCGGCTCCTACGAGCAGTACTTC
>13|TRBJ2-7|once|TRBV25-1|-
CASSEGATYEQYF
TGTGCCAGCAGTGAAGGGGCAACCTACGAGCAGTACTTC
>13|TRBJ1-6|few|TRBV6-4|TRBD1
CASSRQGNSPLHF
TGTGCCAGCAGCCGACAGGGGAATTCACCCCTCCACTTT
>12|TRBJ1-2|-|TRBV28|TRBD1
CASINRGGGYTF
TGTGCCAGCATCAACAGGGGGGGTGGCTACACCTTC
>13|TRBJ2-7|once|TRBV19|-
CASKEGTPYEQYF
TGTGCCAGTAAAGAGGGAACTCCTTACGAGCAGTACTTC
>16|TRBJ1-6|-|TRBV6-5|-
CASSYKKSSYNSPLHF
TGTGCCAGCAGTTACAAGAAGAGCTCCTATAATTCACCCCTCCACTTT
>15|TRBJ2-7|-|TRBV9|TRBD2
CASSVGAGAVHEQYF
TGTGCCAGCAGCGTAGGGGCGGGAGCTGTCCACGAGCAGTACTTC
>11|TRBJ2-7|-|TRBV20-1|-
CSARGRGQQYF
TGCAGTGCTAGGGGCAGGGGACAGCAGTACTTC
>15|TRBJ2-7|-|TRBV5-4|TRBD2
CASSLVSSGTYEQYF
TGTGCCAGCAGCTTGGTGTCTAGCGGTACCTACGAGCAGTACTTC
>15|TRBJ1-1|-|TRBV18|TRBD1
CASSPRQGIGTEAFF
TGTGCCAGCTCACCAAGACAGGGGATAGGGACTGAAGCTTTCTTT
>14|TRBJ1-1|-|TRBV5-1|-
CASRRTVGDTEAFF
TGCGCCAGCAGAAGGACAGTGGGGGATACTGAAGCTTTCTTT
>15|TRBJ2-1|-|TRBV28|TRBD1
CASSSTGVGDNEQFF
TGTGCCAGCAGTTCCACAGGGGTGGGGGACAATGAGCAGTTCTTC
>12|TRBJ2-1|-|TRBV12-3/TRBV12-4|TRBD1
CASSFATGEVIF
TGTGCCAGCAGTTTCGCGACAGGGGAGGTGATCTTC
>15|TRBJ1-2|many|TRBV7-9|TRBD1
CASSNTGDSNYGYTF
TGTGCCAGCAGCAACACAGGGGATTCGAACTATGGCTACACCTTC
>13|TRBJ1-3|once|TRBV20-1|-
CSASRSSGNTIYF
TGCAGTGCTAGTCGGTCCTCTGGAAACACCATATATTTT